These 32 T cell receptor beta chains were sequenced from one sample in a study of T cells after posttransplantation cyclophosphamide. TCRdb's table, derived via immunoSEQ multiplex PCR, lists solely in-frame clones and lacks some. The data show roughly 23,000 clones, with approximately 97% seen just once and around 0.13% held by the top ten. The naive gate required viable CD3+CD4+ or CD3+CD8+ cells with CCR7+CD45RA+CD45RO-CD95-CD27+CD28+ phenotype. The sequencing input was naive CD4+ T cells sorted from PBMCs. These TCRs come from a middle-aged man in good health, CMV-negative, and a related stem cell transplant donor.

The V call is TRBV7-9, the J call TRBJ1-3; a weak D match, TRBD1 (6 bases). Trimming removed 2 bases from V and 0 bases from J, with 8 bases in between. The germline CDR1 and CDR2 sequences are SEHNR and FQNEAQ (reference sequence). CDR3 length: 15 amino acids. In DNA form, the CDR3 reads TGTGCCAGCAGCTTAAGGGGGGGCTCTGGAAACACCATATATTTT. This encodes CASSLRGGSGNTIYF.

This sequence joins TRBV23-1 and TRBJ2-1; the match to TRBD2 covers 11 bases. TRBV23-1 is placed among ORFs of uncertain function. The J segment lost 8 bases and the V segment lost 3 bases, leaving 21 bases of the junction unmatched. The CDR3 runs to 20 residues. Here the CDR3 reads CASSHGYWVTSGSFDDEQFF. CDR3 bases: TGCGCCAGCAGTCACGGGTATTGGGTAACTAGCGGGAGCTTTGATGATGAGCAGTTCTTC.

The table lists this clone with a count of one. The rearrangement links TRBV5-4 to TRBJ2-7; 10 bases agree with TRBD1. The V segment lost 2 bases and the J segment 5 bases; nucleotides outside the gene matches: 13. The CDR3 has 17 residues. Germline CDR1 and CDR2: SGHNT and YYREEE (reference sequence). The CDR3, as DNA: TGTGCCAGCAGCTTAAATCCCGGGACAGGGGACTACCACGAGCAGTACTTC. Amino acids: CASSLNPGTGDYHEQYF.

The V gene is TRBV7-3, the J gene TRBJ2-1; the match to TRBD1 covers 8 bases. This CDR3 spans 14 amino acids. Germline lookup yields CDR1 SGHTA and CDR2 FQGTGA. J lost 6 bases, V lost 2 bases, and 3 bases had no gene match. CDR3 bases: TGTGCCAGCAGCTTACAGGGGGCTGGCAATGAGCAGTTCTTC. Its translation: CASSLQGAGNEQFF.

V usage is TRBV5-4 and J usage is TRBJ1-2; the D gene is possibly TRBD1 (6 bases). CDR1 and CDR2 from the germline V gene are SGHNT and YYREEE (reference sequence). The CDR3 runs 13 residues. Trimming left V 0 bases short and J 7 bases short, with 10 bases between. The CDR3 nucleotides are TGTGCCAGCAGCTTGGGACAGGCCCCTGGCTACACCTTC. It yields the protein CASSLGQAPGYTF.

This sequence joins TRBV15 and TRBJ1-5; no firm D call. The germline V gene has CDR1 LNHNV and CDR2 YYDKDF (reference sequence). There are 15 residues in the CDR3. The V gene lost 1 base and the J gene lost 2 bases, with 9 bases spanning the gap. CDR3 nucleotide sequence: TGTGCCACCAGCAGAGTATTGAGGGGCAATCAGCCCCAGCATTTT. It specifies CATSRVLRGNQPQHF.

The V gene is TRBV6-6, the J gene TRBJ2-1, with D possibly TRBD2 on 5 matching bases. Germline CDR1 MNHNY, CDR2 SVGAGI (reference sequence). There are 13 residues in the CDR3. With 2 bases removed from V and 6 bases from J, the gap between germline ends came to 8 bases. The CDR3 sequence: CASSYRLANEQFF. In DNA form, the CDR3 reads TGTGCCAGCAGTTACCGGCTAGCCAATGAGCAGTTCTTC.

This chain connects TRBV14 to TRBJ2-2; D may be TRBD2 (6 bases). Germline CDR1 SGHDN, CDR2 FVKESK. V was clipped by 2 bases and J by 4 bases, with 14 bases between them. The CDR3 covers 16 residues. CDR3 region: CASSQSWQRVTGELFF. CDR3 sequence (DNA): TGTGCCAGCAGCCAAAGTTGGCAGCGGGTCACCGGGGAGCTGTTTTTT.

The chain uses TRBV9 and TRBJ2-1; D not certain. Germline CDR1 reads SGDLS; CDR2 reads YYNGEE. Trimming shortened V by 0 bases and J by 8 bases, and 6 bases separated the two germline ends. CDR3 length: 12 amino acids. CDR3 nucleotides: TGTGCCAGCAGCGTAGTTGGAGATGAGCAGTTCTTC. This gives the protein CASSVVGDEQFF.

The V gene is TRBV5-4, the J gene TRBJ1-2; 9 bases line up with TRBD1. CDR3 size: 17 residues. Germline assignment: CDR1 SGHNT and CDR2 YYREEE (reference sequence). V dropped 4 bases and J dropped 4; count of bases not matched to a gene: 14. Written as DNA, the CDR3 is TGTGCCAGCAGCCTCGGGACAGGGATAATGTATTTCTATGGCTACACCTTC. Its translation: CASSLGTGIMYFYGYTF.

This chain connects TRBV18 to TRBJ2-5, with D possibly being TRBD2 (5 bases). This CDR3 comprises 14 residues. The germline gives CDR1 KGHSH, CDR2 LQKENI. V was clipped by 3 bases and J by 1 base, with 9 bases between them. The DNA for the CDR3 is TGTGCCAGCTCACCGGGAGCCGGCCAAGAGACCCAGTACTTC. Translated: CASSPGAGQETQYF.

This chain connects TRBV5-8 to TRBJ2-1; D may be TRBD2 (5 bases). Germline lookup yields CDR1 SGHTS and CDR2 YDEGEE. This CDR3 spans 15 amino acids. The V end lost 0 bases, the J end lost 1 base, and 8 bases lay between the germline ends. The CDR3 nucleotides are TGTGCCAGCAGCTTGGGTTCGGGGTCCTACAATGAGCAGTTCTTC. This codes for CASSLGSGSYNEQFF.

The chain carries TRBV7-9 and TRBJ2-1; weak D call: TRBD1 (6 bases). V was clipped by 5 bases and J by 13 bases, with 15 bases between them. The CDR3 contains 12 residues. The germline V gene encodes CDR1 SEHNR and CDR2 FQNEAQ (reference sequence). The CDR3 is CASSPPGQLQFF. The CDR3 DNA is TGTGCCAGCAGCCCCCCCGGACAGTTACAGTTCTTC.

The chain joins TRBV19 to TRBJ1-4; 7 bases map to TRBD1. Germline V gene sequence: CDR1 LNHDA, CDR2 SQIVND (reference sequence). The CDR3 is made up of 16 amino acids. V gave up 6 bases and J gave up 0 bases; unmatched junction bases: 7. This CDR3 is CASSDNRGPTNEKLFF. The DNA of the CDR3 is TGTGCCAGTAGCGATAACAGGGGACCAACTAATGAAAAACTGTTTTTT.

The genes are TRBV19 and TRBJ2-3, with 8 nucleotides matching TRBD2. CDR1 LNHDA and CDR2 SQIVND come from the germline V gene (reference sequence). There are 16 residues in the CDR3. Trimming took 8 bases from V and 7 from J; bases not matched to a gene: 17. The CDR3 loop reads CASAPWGGLAGNTQYF. The CDR3 DNA reads as TGTGCCAGTGCCCCTTGGGGCGGACTAGCCGGTAATACGCAGTATTTT. Full variable domain (remainder filled in from reference TRBV19 and TRBJ2-3): DGGITQSPKYLFRKEGQNVTLSCEQNLNHDAMYWYRQDPGQGLRLIYYSQIVNDFQKGDIAEGYSVSREKKESFPLTVTSAQKNPTAFYLCASAPWGGLAGNTQYFGPGTRLTVL.

V is TRBV19 and J is TRBJ2-5, with 9 bases that match TRBD2. With 7 bases clipped from V and 5 bases from J, the junction kept 11 bases outside the gene matches. The CDR3 runs to 15 residues. The germline V gene encodes CDR1 LNHDA and CDR2 SQIVND (reference sequence). CDR3 protein: CASTSGQAGGETQYF. The CDR3 bases are TGTGCCAGTACCTCCGGACAGGCGGGGGGGGAGACCCAGTACTTC. Complete variable domain (other parts from reference TRBV19 and TRBJ2-5): DGGITQSPKYLFRKEGQNVTLSCEQNLNHDAMYWYRQDPGQGLRLIYYSQIVNDFQKGDIAEGYSVSREKKESFPLTVTSAQKNPTAFYLCASTSGQAGGETQYFGPGTRLLVL.

The V call is TRBV11-1, the J call TRBJ2-1; TRBD1 agrees at 7 bases. V trimming: 5 bases; J trimming: 10 bases; junction bases outside the gene matches: 11. This CDR3 is 14 amino acids long. Germline V gene data show CDR1 as SGHAT and CDR2 as FQDESV (reference sequence). CDR3: CASSRLTPGQEQFF. CDR3 coding DNA: TGTGCCAGCAGCCGACTTACCCCGGGACAGGAGCAGTTCTTC.

The V gene is TRBV29-1, the J gene TRBJ1-3; D not certain. From germline, CDR1 is SQVTM and CDR2 ANQGSEA. V shed 6 bases and J shed 0 bases, with 9 bases lying between them. This CDR3 comprises 13 residues. DNA for the CDR3: TGCAGCGTCCAGGTTACCTCTGGAAACACCATATATTTT. It encodes CSVQVTSGNTIYF.

V and J are TRBV7-3 and TRBJ2-3; 10 bases align to TRBD2. J was trimmed by 1 base and V by 5 bases; bases with no gene match: 6. CDR3 length: 16 residues. From germline, CDR1 is SGHTA and CDR2 FQGTGA. The CDR3 DNA reads TGTGCCAGCAGCGCCAGGACTAGCGGAGGCACAGATACGCAGTATTTT. Translation: CASSARTSGGTDTQYF.

The V call is TRBV23-1, the J call TRBJ1-1; a possible D gene is TRBD1 (6 bases). TRBV23-1 is sorted into the ORF group, with uncertain function. This CDR3 spans 13 amino acids. The V and J ends lost 10 bases and 0 bases respectively, with 12 bases between them. The CDR3 nucleotides are TGCGCCACCCGAGGGGACATGAACACTGAAGCTTTCTTT. Amino acids: CATRGDMNTEAFF.

The V and J genes are TRBV4-3 and TRBJ1-4, with D hard to call. Per germline, CDR1 LGHNA and CDR2 YSLEER. This CDR3 contains 16 residues. The ends were cut back, 0 bases at V and 4 bases at J, with 12 bases in the middle. The CDR3 spells CASSQDLAGHNEKLFF. CDR3 bases: TGCGCCAGCAGCCAAGATCTCGCAGGTCATAATGAAAAACTGTTTTTT.

The rearrangement joins TRBV27 to TRBJ2-7; 14 bases are a match to TRBD2. The CDR3 runs 15 residues. CDR1 and CDR2 (germline): MNHEY, SMNVEV (reference sequence). J lost 6 bases, V lost 2 bases, and 3 bases had no gene match. The DNA of the CDR3 is TGTGCCAGCAGTTTACTGACTAGCGGGAGGGGCGAGCAGTACTTC. As protein: CASSLLTSGRGEQYF.

The rearrangement uses TRBV29-1 and TRBJ2-5; 9 bases are a match to TRBD1. After removal of 6 bases from V and 2 bases from J, the junction contained 10 bases not matched to a gene. Germline CDR1 and CDR2: SQVTM and ANQGSEA. This CDR3 is built from 15 residues. The CDR3 region is CSVVGGQGAQETQYF. The DNA of the CDR3 is TGCAGCGTGGTAGGGGGACAGGGCGCTCAAGAGACCCAGTACTTC.

The chain employs TRBV5-1 and TRBJ2-7, with 8 bases lining up with TRBD2. Trimming took 2 bases from V and 7 from J; bases not matched to a gene: 11. This CDR3 has 15 amino acids. Germline V gene data show CDR1 as SGHRS and CDR2 as YFSETQ. This CDR3 is CASSFLGREGREQYF. The CDR3 nucleotides read TGCGCCAGCAGCTTCCTAGGCCGGGAGGGGCGGGAGCAGTACTTC.

The chain employs TRBV19 and TRBJ1-5; D possibly corresponds to TRBD1 (6 bases). The CDR3 runs 13 residues. Trimming removed 6 bases from V and 5 bases from J, with 11 bases in between. Germline-derived CDR1 and CDR2 are LNHDA and SQIVND (reference sequence). The CDR3 spells CASRAGEYQPQHF. Written as DNA, the CDR3 is TGTGCCAGTAGGGCAGGGGAGTATCAGCCCCAGCATTTT.

The CDR3: CATSWGQPGRYEQYF. CDR3 DNA sequence: TGTGCCACCAGCTGGGGACAGCCGGGACGCTACGAGCAGTACTTC. This chain links TRBV15 with TRBJ2-7; 7 bases line up with TRBD1. Losses at the gene ends were 5 bases for V and 3 bases for J; bases not matched to a gene: 10. Germline lookup yields CDR1 LNHNV and CDR2 YYDKDF (reference sequence). The CDR3 sequence is 15 residues long.

Points on this clone: Other DNA sequences in this sample translate to the same CDR3. This chain connects TRBV9 to TRBJ1-2; D gene ambiguous. The CDR3 has 13 amino acids. Per the germline V gene, CDR1 is SGDLS and CDR2 is YYNGEE. V gave up 4 bases and J gave up 6 bases, with 13 bases separating them. The CDR3 DNA reads TGTGCCAGCAGCCCCGGTTGGGGAGATGGCTACACCTTC. It yields the protein CASSPGWGDGYTF.

This sequence joins TRBV7-9 and TRBJ1-2; 9 bases are shared with TRBD1. CDR1 and CDR2 (germline): SEHNR, FQNEAQ (reference sequence). The CDR3 has 14 residues. The ends lost 4 bases at V and 4 bases at J; junction bases unmatched: 4. The CDR3 spells CASSSQTGGYGYTF. In DNA, the CDR3 is TGTGCCAGCAGCTCTCAGACAGGGGGCTATGGCTACACCTTC.

The chain carries TRBV7-2 and TRBJ2-7; tentatively, D is TRBD1 (6 bases). The V end was cut by 7 bases, the J end by 5 bases, with 15 bases between. Germline V gives CDR1 SGHTA, CDR2 FQGNSA. This CDR3 contains 13 residues. Written as DNA, the CDR3 is TGTGCCAGCAACCCAGGGGCAGGCAACGAGCAGTACTTC. It codes for CASNPGAGNEQYF.

This rearrangement joins TRBV5-4 to TRBJ1-2; no definite D call. This CDR3 comprises 12 residues. CDR1 is SGHNT and CDR2 is YYREEE in the germline V gene (reference sequence). Trimming left V 1 base short and J 5 bases short, with 6 bases between. Here the CDR3 reads CASSLSRYGYTF. The CDR3 DNA reads TGTGCCAGCAGCTTGTCGCGGTATGGCTACACCTTC.

The J gene is TRBJ2-7, the V gene TRBV25-1, with 9 nucleotides matching TRBD1. V lost 3 bases and J lost 0; bases outside the gene matches: 6. Germline CDR1 MGHDK, CDR2 SYGVNS. CDR3 length: 16 amino acids. The CDR3 protein is CASSDPGQGYSYEQYF. CDR3 nucleotides: TGTGCCAGCAGTGACCCGGGACAGGGATACTCCTACGAGCAGTACTTC.

J is TRBJ2-3 and V is TRBV7-9; 10 bases fit TRBD2. Germline-derived CDR1 and CDR2 are SEHNR and FQNEAQ (reference sequence). This CDR3 spans 18 amino acids. V dropped 5 bases and J dropped 2; count of bases not matched to a gene: 13. CDR3 residues: CASSRWGASGSFTDTQYF. In DNA form, the CDR3 reads TGTGCCAGCAGCCGTTGGGGGGCTAGCGGGAGTTTCACAGATACGCAGTATTTT. Full variable domain (missing parts from reference TRBV7-9 and TRBJ2-3): DTGVSQNPRHKITKRGQNVTFRCDPISEHNRLYWYRQTLGQGPEFLTYFQNEAQLEKSRLLSDRFSAERPKGSFSTLEIQRTEQGDSAMYLCASSRWGASGSFTDTQYFGPGTRLTVL.